This T cell receptor beta chain stems from a study of T cell responses to AZD1222 COVID-19 vaccine. Clones were read by immunoSEQ multiplex PCR, and TCRdb kept only the in-frame ones, dropping some. The table records about 140,000 clones, roughly 92% of them present only once. CDR1 and CDR2 (germline): SGHKS, YYEKEE (reference sequence). V lost 5 bases to trimming and J lost 2 bases, with 16 bases between them. This CDR3 is built from 15 residues. The sample was peripheral blood, taken on day 0 of AZD1222 vaccination. The rearrangement uses TRBV5-5 and TRBJ1-1; D is possibly TRBD1 (5 bases). The clonotype comes from an adult in good health. The CDR3 is CASRTSRATNTEAFF. In DNA, the CDR3 is TGTGCCAGCAGGACGTCCAGGGCTACAAACACTGAAGCTTTCTTT.